The clone carrying this TCR beta chain was detected many times. This sample is part of a study of Graves' ophthalmopathy and Graves' hyperthyroidism. Germline trimming cut 6 bases from V and 2 bases from J; bases unmatched to any gene: 3. The CDR3 totals 15 residues. Amplification from RNA transcripts yielded the TCR beta CDR3 regions. First-round RT-PCR employed HTBI primers, with a second-round multiplex PCR after it. TCRdb re-called the multiplex PCR reads with MiXCR, one entry per CDR3 protein. The sample holds more than 300,000 distinct CDR3 sequences, roughly 17% seen once. The chain employs TRBV12-3 or TRBV12-4 and TRBJ1-5, with TRBD1 matching over 11 bases. Sequencing input: peripheral blood. The sequence was collected from an adult woman with stable Graves' hyperthyroidism. The CDR3 here is CASRGGQGGNQPQHF. Written as DNA, the CDR3 is TGTGCCAGCAGGGGGGGACAGGGGGGCAATCAGCCCCAGCATTTT.